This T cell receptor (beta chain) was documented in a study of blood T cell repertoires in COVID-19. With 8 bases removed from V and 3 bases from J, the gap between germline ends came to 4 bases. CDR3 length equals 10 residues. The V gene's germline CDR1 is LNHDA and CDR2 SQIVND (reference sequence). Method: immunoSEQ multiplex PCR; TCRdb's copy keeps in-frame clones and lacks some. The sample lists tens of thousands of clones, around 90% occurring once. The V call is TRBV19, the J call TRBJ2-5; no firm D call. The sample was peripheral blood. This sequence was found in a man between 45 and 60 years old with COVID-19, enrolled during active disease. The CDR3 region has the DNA TGTGCCAGTCTTGAAGAGACCCAGTACTTC. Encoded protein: CASLEETQYF.